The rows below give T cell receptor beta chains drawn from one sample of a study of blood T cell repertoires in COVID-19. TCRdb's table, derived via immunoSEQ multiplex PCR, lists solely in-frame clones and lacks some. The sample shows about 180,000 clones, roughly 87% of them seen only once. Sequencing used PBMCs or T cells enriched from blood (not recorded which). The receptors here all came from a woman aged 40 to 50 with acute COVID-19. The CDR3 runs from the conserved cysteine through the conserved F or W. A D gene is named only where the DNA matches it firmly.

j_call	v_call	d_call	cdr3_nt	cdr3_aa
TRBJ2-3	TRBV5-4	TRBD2	TGTGCCAGCAGCAATAGCGGGAGCGAGACAGATACGCAGTATTTT	CASSNSGSETDTQYF
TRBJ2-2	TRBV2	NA	TGTGCCAGCAGTGAAGAAGCTACGAACACCGGGGAGCTGTTTTTT	CASSEEATNTGELFF
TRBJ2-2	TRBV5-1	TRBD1	TGCGCCAGCAGCTGGACAGGGGCCGGGGAGCTGTTTTTT	CASSWTGAGELFF
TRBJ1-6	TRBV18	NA	TGTGCCAGCTCACCAGACACAAATTCACCCCTCCACTTT	CASSPDTNSPLHF
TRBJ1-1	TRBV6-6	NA	TGTGCCAGCAGTACGAACAGTCGGCCGAACACTGAAGCTTTCTTT	CASSTNSRPNTEAFF
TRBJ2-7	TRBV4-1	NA	TGCGCCAGCAGCCAAGATCGGGGTCGGGGATACGAGCAGTACTTC	CASSQDRGRGYEQYF
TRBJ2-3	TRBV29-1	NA	TGCAGCGTGTTGTGGAGGGGCACAGATACGCAGTATTTT	CSVLWRGTDTQYF
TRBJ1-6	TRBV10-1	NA	TGCGCCAGCAGTGAGTCTCCCAGTTCACCCCTCCACTTT	CASSESPSSPLHF
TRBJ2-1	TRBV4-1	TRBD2	TGCGCCAGCAGCCAAGTTACCGCGGGAGGTGCTGGGGATGAGCAGTTCTTC	CASSQVTAGGAGDEQFF
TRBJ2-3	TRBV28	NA	TGTGCCAGCAGTTTAGGTGATCAGGGGTTAGATACGCAGTATTTT	CASSLGDQGLDTQYF
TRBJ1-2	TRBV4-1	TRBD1	TGCGCCAGCAGCCAAGATCCCCTTGAGGACAGGAACTATGGCTACACCTTC	CASSQDPLEDRNYGYTF
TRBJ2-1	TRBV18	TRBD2	TGTGCCAGCTCACCAGCGGGAGGGTACAATGAGCAGTTCTTC	CASSPAGGYNEQFF